The 13 T cell receptor beta chains reported below all come from one sample, sequenced in a study of blood T cell repertoires in COVID-19 (TCRdb year 2020). Library prep was done by the immunoSEQ multiplex PCR assay. TCRdb provides this immuneACCESS table in a form limited to in-frame rearrangements. Some clones are lacking; in checked studies, under half of them reflect an unresolved V gene, and why the rest are absent is not known. The sample table lists roughly 160,000 clones, around nine tenths of them with a count of one. Around a tenth of the sample rests with the top ten. Sequenced sample: peripheral blood. These receptors came from a woman between 70 and 85 years old with COVID-19, enrolled during active disease.

This clone is a singleton in its sample. The chain's CDR3 is CASSARRGTGGAGQPQHF. For the CDR3, the DNA is TGTGCCAGCAGCGCTAGAAGGGGGACAGGGGGCGCAGGGCAGCCCCAGCATTTT. The V call is TRBV7-2, the J call TRBJ1-5; 12 positions match TRBD1. The germline CDR1 and CDR2 sequences are SGHTA and FQGNSA. The CDR3 runs to 18 residues. Trimming cost V 5 bases and J 7 bases; bases outside gene matches: 15.

The genes are TRBV6-4 and TRBJ1-5, with D possibly TRBD1 on 6 matching bases. V lost 6 bases, J lost 2 bases, and 14 bases lay in between. From germline, CDR1 is MRHNA and CDR2 SNTAGT. CDR3 length: 15 amino acids. This CDR3 is CASRDTNRGNQPQHF. The DNA for the CDR3 is TGTGCCAGCAGGGACACCAACAGGGGCAATCAGCCCCAGCATTTT.

This rearrangement joins TRBV28 to TRBJ1-1, with 10 bases lining up with TRBD1. This CDR3 comprises 15 residues. After removal of 5 bases from V and 6 bases from J, the junction contained 9 bases not matched to a gene. Germline CDR1 reads MDHEN; CDR2 reads SYDVKM. The CDR3 is CASSLRGGTGAEAFF. Here the CDR3 DNA reads TGTGCCAGCAGTCTAAGGGGCGGGACAGGGGCTGAAGCTTTCTTT. Full variable domain (rest looked up from reference TRBV28 and TRBJ1-1): DVKVTQSSRYLVKRTGEKVFLECVQDMDHENMFWYRQDPGLGLRLIYFSYDVKMKEKGDIPEGYSVSREKKERFSLILESASTNQTSMYLCASSLRGGTGAEAFFGQGTRLTVV.

The genes are TRBV29-1 and TRBJ1-3, with 8 bases matching TRBD1. The ends lost 4 bases at V and 1 base at J; junction bases unmatched: 9. CDR3 size: 16 residues. Germline loops: CDR1 SQVTM, CDR2 ANQGSEA. The CDR3 sequence: CSVVMTGESSGNTIYF. The CDR3 bases are TGCAGCGTTGTGATGACAGGGGAATCATCTGGAAACACCATATATTTT.

The V call is TRBV19, the J call TRBJ2-2; possibly TRBD2 for D (5 bases). CDR1 and CDR2 (germline): LNHDA, SQIVND (reference sequence). CDR3 length equals 14 residues. V dropped 8 bases and J dropped 2 bases, with 12 bases sitting between them. The CDR3 DNA reads as TGTGCCAGTGGGGATAGGACTAACACCGGGGAGCTGTTTTTT. It translates to CASGDRTNTGELFF.

The chain uses TRBV6-5 and TRBJ1-1; no firm D call. This CDR3 contains 13 residues. The ends were cut back, 4 bases at V and 7 bases at J, with 13 bases in the middle. From germline, CDR1 is MNHEY and CDR2 SVGAGI. The CDR3: CASSSTRLREAFF. The CDR3, as DNA: TGTGCCAGCAGTTCGACGAGGTTGCGTGAAGCTTTCTTT.

The chain couples TRBV7-9 to TRBJ1-4, with TRBD1 matching 8 bases. V shed 5 bases and J 3 bases; nucleotides not matched to a gene: 11. This CDR3 is 17 amino acids long. Germline CDR1 reads SEHNR; CDR2 reads FQNEAQ (reference sequence). CDR3 bases: TGTGCCAGCAGCCTCCGTTACGGACAGGGTTCTAATGAAAAACTGTTTTTT. This translates into CASSLRYGQGSNEKLFF.

The chain employs TRBV5-1 and TRBJ2-3, with D perhaps matching TRBD1 (7 bases). The CDR3 loop spans 18 amino acids. Germline lookup yields CDR1 SGHRS and CDR2 YFSETQ. Trimming shortened V by 0 bases and J by 3 bases, and 20 bases separated the two germline ends. The CDR3: CASSLDPGGIMGTDTQYF. The CDR3, as DNA: TGCGCCAGCAGCTTGGACCCAGGGGGGATTATGGGAACAGATACGCAGTATTTT.

V usage is TRBV9 and J usage is TRBJ2-1; the D gene is possibly TRBD2 (5 bases). Per germline, CDR1 SGDLS and CDR2 YYNGEE. CDR3 length: 15 amino acids. The V gene lost 3 bases and the J gene lost 4 bases, with 14 bases spanning the gap. The CDR3 here is CASSARVASYNEQFF. The CDR3 region has the DNA TGTGCCAGCAGCGCCCGGGTAGCGAGTTACAATGAGCAGTTCTTC.

The rearrangement uses TRBV30 and TRBJ1-4; 8 positions agree with TRBD1. Germline V gene sequence: CDR1 GTSNPN, CDR2 SVGIG (reference sequence). The V gene end was trimmed by 2 bases and the J gene end by 5 bases; junction bases not matched to a gene: 1. The length of the CDR3 is 13 residues. CDR3 coding DNA: TGTGCCTGGAGTCGACAGGGGAATGAAAAACTGTTTTTT. This sequence encodes CAWSRQGNEKLFF. The full variable domain, with the rest looked up from reference TRBV30 and TRBJ1-4, is SQTIHQWPATLVQPVGSPLSLECTVEGTSNPNLYWYRQAAGRGLQLLFYSVGIGQISSEVPQNLSASRPQDRQFILSSKKLLLSDSGFYLCAWSRQGNEKLFFGSGTQLSVL.

This chain uses TRBV6-5 with TRBJ1-4; D might be TRBD1 (6 bases). CDR1 MNHEY and CDR2 SVGAGI come from the germline V gene. The CDR3 is 13 residues long. Trimming cost V 7 bases and J 5 bases, with 11 bases left between them. This CDR3 reads CASIGGPNEKLFF. In DNA form, the CDR3 reads TGTGCCAGCATCGGGGGGCCCAATGAAAAACTGTTTTTT.

Points on this clone: It is likely a read error, because the conserved phenylalanine at the end of the CDR3 is missing. It is unclear where the CDR3 begins or ends on the DNA, so no DNA is shown, and the CDR3 is as TCRdb lists it. The genes are TRBV28 and TRBJ1-2. Per the germline V gene, CDR1 is MDHEN and CDR2 is SYDVKM. The CDR3 is 10 residues long, ends included. This chain's CDR3 is CASSYFRGGG.

As for this clone: Other DNA sequences in the sample encode the same CDR3. The V gene is TRBV12-3 or TRBV12-4, the J gene TRBJ1-2; D uncertain. The CDR3 consists of 13 residues. V was pared by 1 base and J by 2 bases, with 5 bases between. The CDR3 loop reads CASSLGQNYGYTF. The DNA for the CDR3 is TGTGCCAGCAGTTTAGGGCAAAACTATGGCTACACCTTC.